This TCR beta chain stems from a study of human T cells and chemical hapten exposure. Whole-study context: Patients got weekly scalp diphenylcyclopropenone doses over the approximately 25-week study. DPC (0.01%) was patch tested on the upper back and read at 6 days.

The library labeled individual cDNA molecules by adding unique molecular identifiers to them. How the authors handled the data: Per sample, the median was approximately 100,000 TCRs, with values from around 24,000 to 710,000. TCRdb re-called the RACE reads through MiXCR, storing one row per CDR3 protein. The V and J calls shown here were made by TCRdb, not taken from the authors' results. The table shows 74,000 or so distinct CDR3 sequences, with 10% to 13% occurring only once. This clonotype was detected a few times. V lost 6 bases to trimming and J lost 0 bases, with 11 bases between them. Germline loops: CDR1 MNHNY, CDR2 SVGAGI (reference sequence). This CDR3 spans 15 amino acids. Described time point: patch test 1, 2 weeks after DPC sensitization. The sample's treatment: therapeutic diphenylcyclopropenone sensitization with weekly scalp DPC.

The source is a woman aged 50 to 60 with alopecia areata. Some clones in this sample may be carry-over from other donors' samples. V gene TRBV6-6 combines with J gene TRBJ1-4, with D possibly matching TRBD1 (5 bases). The input for sequencing was whole blood, taken in connection with sensitization to the hapten diphenylcyclopropenone (DPC). CDR3 protein: CASRSTGATNEKLFF. The CDR3 DNA reads TGTGCCAGCAGAAGTACAGGTGCAACTAATGAAAAACTGTTTTTT.